Listed here are 5 T cell receptor beta chains from one sample, sequenced in a study of blood T cells in healthy people across ages. It was with a sample-barcoded 5' primer and a J-beta primer mix that a second PCR of about 7 to 12 cycles was run. TCRdb reprocessed the 5' RACE reads with MiXCR, giving one entry per CDR3 protein. The profile shows 540,000 or so distinct CDR3 sequences, around 48% of them singletons. Sequencing used blood. The receptor source for this set is an elderly man in good health.

This clonotype has only a few counts. J is TRBJ2-1 and V is TRBV7-2; TRBD2 matches 9 bases. V shed 0 bases, J shed 6 bases, and the junction held 15 bases outside the gene matches. This CDR3 comprises 19 residues. The germline CDR1 and CDR2 sequences are SGHTA and FQGNSA. CDR3 amino acids: CASSLAVRVGGRGGNEQFF. CDR3 in DNA: TGTGCCAGCAGCTTAGCTGTAAGGGTCGGCGGGAGGGGAGGCAATGAGCAGTTCTTC.

The chain combines TRBV2 with TRBJ2-1, with D perhaps TRBD1 (5 bases). The V gene lost 6 bases and the J gene lost 6 bases, with 15 bases spanning the gap. The germline CDR1 and CDR2 sequences are SNHLY and FYNNEI. The CDR3 consists of 14 residues. The CDR3 loop reads CASSPQVASNEQFF. The DNA for the CDR3 is TGTGCCAGCAGCCCACAGGTTGCCAGCAATGAGCAGTTCTTC.

This clonotype has just one count. The chain links TRBV20-1 to TRBJ2-3; TRBD2 agrees at 11 bases. Germline CDR1 and CDR2: DFQATT and SNEGSKA (reference sequence). V shed 0 bases and J 4 bases; nucleotides not matched to a gene: 3. The length of the CDR3 is 15 residues. The CDR3 DNA follows: TGCAGTGCTAGAGATAGCGGGGGGGCGGCAGATACGCAGTATTTT. The encoded protein is CSARDSGGAADTQYF.

J is TRBJ2-2 and V is TRBV6-2 or TRBV6-3, with TRBD1 as a possible D gene (5 bases). The V end was cut by 2 bases, the J end by 6 bases, with 13 bases between. The CDR3 loop spans 15 amino acids. Germline CDR1 and CDR2: MNHEY and SVGEGT. CDR3 loop: CASSYVAGLSGELFF. In nucleotides, the CDR3 is TGTGCCAGCAGTTACGTTGCAGGGTTATCCGGGGAGCTGTTTTTT.

This chain joins TRBV5-1 and TRBJ1-1; D gene uncertain. CDR1 and CDR2 from the germline V gene are SGHRS and YFSETQ. V dropped 2 bases and J dropped 1 base, with 9 bases sitting between them. CDR3 length: 14 residues. CDR3 sequence reads: CASSLELGNTEAFF. Written as DNA, the CDR3 is TGCGCCAGCAGCTTAGAACTAGGGAACACTGAAGCTTTCTTT. Using reference TRBV5-1 and TRBJ1-1 for the parts outside the CDR3, the full variable domain is KAGVTQTPRYLIKTRGQQVTLSCSPISGHRSVSWYQQTPGQGLQFLFEYFSETQRNKGNFPGRFSGRQFSNSRSEMNVSTLELGDSALYLCASSLELGNTEAFFGQGTRLTVV.